The source of this T cell receptor (beta chain) is a study of blood T cell repertoires in COVID-19. For the study at large: The United States, Italy and Spain supplied acute and convalescent COVID-19 samples. T cells, B-cell-depleted T cells, or PBMCs provided the cDNA or gDNA that served as material.

Under the authors' procedure: Estimation of nucleated cell counts was performed using reference gene primer amplification. This table comes from immunoSEQ multiplex PCR, and its TCRdb copy is limited to in-frame clones, with some not included. V, J and clone size were drawn from that table, and D and trimming were deduced from the DNA. Among about 75,000 clones listed, about four fifths were seen once. The CDR3 covers 14 residues. Germline V gene lookup returns CDR1 MRHNA and CDR2 SNTAGT. Between the trimmed V and J ends, which lost 7 bases and 2 bases, there was a span of 13 bases. The chain employs TRBV6-4 and TRBJ2-3; D possibly corresponds to TRBD2 (7 bases). The specimen was peripheral blood. The receptor was isolated from a woman of 80 years or more with active or convalescent COVID-19. In DNA form, the CDR3 reads TGTGCCAGCAAGCGGGACACCTTCACAGATACGCAGTATTTT. Translating gives CASKRDTFTDTQYF.